These 6 T cell receptor beta chains were sequenced from one sample in a study of molecular identifiers for immune sequencing clone quantification. TCRdb re-called the PCR reads with MiXCR, one entry per CDR3 protein. The table lists 460,000 or so distinct CDR3 sequences, under 30% of them singletons. The sequenced sample consisted of naive CD8+ T cells from blood, with Jurkat cell RNA spiked in. Subset defined: FACS-sorted CD8+CD4-CCR7+CD45RA+ naive T cells. Source of these receptors: a human donor in good health. Some libraries in this study had Jurkat cell RNA spiked in.

In the case of this clonotype: A much more abundant neighbour one base away suggests this may be a read error. This chain joins TRBV29-1 and TRBJ2-5; D is tentatively TRBD1 or TRBD2 (5 bases each). The CDR3 extends over 14 amino acids. The germline V gene has CDR1 SQVTM and CDR2 ANQGSEA. The CDR3 nucleotides read TGCAGCGTTCCGGGGCCAGCCTTTCAAGAGACCCAGTGCTTC. It translates to CSVPGPAFQETQCF.

Comments on this clonotype: The junction shows a germline mismatch at one end, possibly a read error. This chain uses TRBV20-1 with TRBJ2-1; D may match TRBD1 or TRBD2 (5 bases each). The CDR3 covers 14 residues. CDR1 is DFQATT, CDR2 SNEGSKA, per germline (reference sequence). The CDR3 reads CSARDVLEGNVQFF. The CDR3 DNA sequence: TGCAGTGCTAGAGATGTACTAGAGGGGAATGTGCAGTTCTTC.

Details on this clonotype: A single base separates this from a much larger clone, so it may be a read error. The V and J genes are TRBV18 and TRBJ1-1, with no clear D. Germline CDR1 KGHSH, CDR2 LQKENI. There are 14 residues in the CDR3. The V end lost 3 bases, the J end lost 3 bases, and 11 bases lay between the germline ends. The DNA for the CDR3 is TGTGCCAGCTCACCCTCGTTCCCGGACACTGAAGCTTTCTTT. Its translation is CASSPSFPDTEAFF.

Only a few counts were recorded for this clonotype. This sequence joins TRBV7-2 and TRBJ2-7, with 11 bases fitting TRBD1. This CDR3 has 16 residues. Germline V gene data show CDR1 as SGHTA and CDR2 as FQGNSA. V trimming: 6 bases; J trimming: 4 bases; junction bases outside the gene matches: 11. CDR3 region: CASSSALGTGGYEQYF. The CDR3, as DNA: TGTGCCAGCAGTTCGGCCTTGGGGACAGGGGGATACGAGCAGTACTTC.

This clonotype was detected many times. The rearrangement joins TRBV24-1 to TRBJ2-3, with D hard to call. This CDR3 spans 15 amino acids. Per germline, CDR1 KGHDR and CDR2 SFDVKD. Trimming pared 4 bases from V and 6 bases from J, leaving 16 bases between. CDR3 DNA: TGTGCCACCAGTGAATCTGGACCCCCAGGCGATACGCAGTATTTT. Protein product: CATSESGPPGDTQYF.

This clonotype was observed a handful of times. CDR3 nucleotides: TGTGCCAGCAGCCCCGAAGGGGCTTCCTACAATGAGCAGTTCTTC. Residues: CASSPEGASYNEQFF. The rearrangement links TRBV7-3 to TRBJ2-1; a weak D match, TRBD1 (5 bases). The length of the CDR3 is 15 residues. With 5 bases removed from V and 1 base from J, the gap between germline ends came to 12 bases. Germline assignment: CDR1 SGHTA and CDR2 FQGTGA.